A selection of T cell receptor beta chains follows, all from one sample in a study of PD-1 blockade in classical Hodgkin lymphoma. Clones were sequenced by immunoSEQ multiplex PCR, and TCRdb holds only the in-frame ones, with some missing. The table includes over 15,000 clones, roughly 83% detected once. Source: peripheral blood mononuclear cells (PBMCs), taken before the second cycle of nivolumab. Source of these receptors: a human donor with classical Hodgkin lymphoma. Each CDR3 is given with its conserved first and last residue. Fields, in order: clone size, D gene, CDR3 length, J gene, V gene, CDR3 DNA, CDR3 protein. The D gene is left open where the match is weak. Clone size is stated in some rows and not others, as once, few, many or a class when expanded.

size: -; D: -; length: 17; J: TRBJ2-1; V: TRBV15; DNA: TGTGCCACCAGCAGCTGGGGGGTTAGCCACTCCTACAATGAGCAGTTCTTC; CDR3: CATSSWGVSHSYNEQFF
size: -; D: TRBD1; length: 18; J: TRBJ2-5; V: TRBV5-1; DNA: TGCGCCAGCAGCTTGGTCGGTGGGACAGGGGATAGGGGCGAGACCCAGTACTTC; CDR3: CASSLVGGTGDRGETQYF
size: once; D: TRBD2; length: 15; J: TRBJ2-7; V: TRBV9; DNA: TGTGCCAGCAGCGTAGGACTAGCGACGGACTACGAGCAGTACTTC; CDR3: CASSVGLATDYEQYF
size: -; D: -; length: 15; J: TRBJ1-6; V: TRBV4-1; DNA: TGCGCCAGCAGCCAAGATGAGGGGTGGGGTTCACCCCTCCACTTT; CDR3: CASSQDEGWGSPLHF
size: -; D: -; length: 12; J: TRBJ1-3; V: TRBV9; DNA: TGTGCCAGCAGCGTAGGGGTGGACACCATATATTTT; CDR3: CASSVGVDTIYF
size: -; D: -; length: 13; J: TRBJ2-1; V: TRBV28; DNA: TGTGCCAGCAGTCCTCAGGTGTACAATGAGCAGTTCTTC; CDR3: CASSPQVYNEQFF
size: -; D: -; length: 14; J: TRBJ1-5; V: TRBV10-3; DNA: TGTGCCATCAGTGAGTCGAGGTCGAATCAGCCCCAGCATTTT; CDR3: CAISESRSNQPQHF
size: -; D: -; length: 14; J: TRBJ2-5; V: TRBV5-1; DNA: TGCGCCAGCAGCCTAAGGCTTACCGAGGGGACCCAGTACTTC; CDR3: CASSLRLTEGTQYF
size: few; D: -; length: 14; J: TRBJ1-3; V: TRBV28; DNA: TGTGCCAGCAGTTTCGCGGGGCCTGGAAACACCATATATTTT; CDR3: CASSFAGPGNTIYF
size: -; D: -; length: 14; J: TRBJ2-1; V: TRBV5-8; DNA: TGTGCCAGCAGCTTGTTGGGCATCTACAATGAGCAGTTCTTC; CDR3: CASSLLGIYNEQFF
size: -; D: TRBD2; length: 17; J: TRBJ2-7; V: TRBV27; DNA: TGTGCCAGCAGTTCCCATGGGGCGACCGGGACTAGTTCTGAGCAGTACTTC; CDR3: CASSSHGATGTSSEQYF
size: few; D: -; length: 12; J: TRBJ2-5; V: TRBV14; DNA: TGTGCCAGCAGCTTAAACTGGGAGACCCAGTACTTC; CDR3: CASSLNWETQYF
size: -; D: TRBD2; length: 15; J: TRBJ2-2; V: TRBV11-3; DNA: TGTGCCAGCAGCCCCGGGACTAGCGGGACCGGGGAGCTGTTTTTT; CDR3: CASSPGTSGTGELFF
size: -; D: -; length: 16; J: TRBJ1-1; V: TRBV2; DNA: TGTGCCAGCAGTGAAGGCACGAAGACCTCGGGCACTGAAGCTTTCTTT; CDR3: CASSEGTKTSGTEAFF
size: few; D: -; length: 15; J: TRBJ1-6; V: TRBV6-5; DNA: TGTGCCAGCAGCGACGAGGTGGGGTGGGATTCACCCCTCCACTTT; CDR3: CASSDEVGWDSPLHF
size: -; D: TRBD2; length: 16; J: TRBJ2-1; V: TRBV9; DNA: TGTGCCAGCAGCGTAGTACTAGCGGGAGGGCGCGATGAGCAGTTCTTC; CDR3: CASSVVLAGGRDEQFF
size: -; D: TRBD2; length: 15; J: TRBJ2-7; V: TRBV7-9; DNA: TGTGCCAGCAGCTTCGCTAGCGGCCTCTCCTACGAGCAGTACTTC; CDR3: CASSFASGLSYEQYF
size: -; D: -; length: 11; J: TRBJ2-7; V: TRBV28; DNA: TGTGCCAGCAGTTTAGATTACGAGCAGTACTTC; CDR3: CASSLDYEQYF
size: few; D: TRBD2; length: 17; J: TRBJ2-3; V: TRBV7-9; DNA: TGTGCCAGCAGCCCCATAGCGGGAAACCTATACACAGATACGCAGTATTTT; CDR3: CASSPIAGNLYTDTQYF
size: -; D: TRBD1; length: 14; J: TRBJ2-7; V: TRBV27; DNA: TGTGCCAGCAGTTTTCACTCAGGGGGTTACGAGCAGTACTTC; CDR3: CASSFHSGGYEQYF
size: -; D: TRBD1; length: 14; J: TRBJ1-1; V: TRBV10-3; DNA: TGTGCCATCGGAGCAGGGGGCCTGAACACTGAAGCTTTCTTT; CDR3: CAIGAGGLNTEAFF
size: -; D: TRBD1; length: 13; J: TRBJ1-4; V: TRBV29-1; DNA: TGCAGCGTTGCGGACAGGAGAGATGAAAAACTGTTTTTT; CDR3: CSVADRRDEKLFF
size: -; D: TRBD2; length: 17; J: TRBJ2-1; V: TRBV19; DNA: TGTGCCAGTAGTCTAACTAGCGGGGGGCAACTCTACAATGAGCAGTTCTTC; CDR3: CASSLTSGGQLYNEQFF
size: -; D: -; length: 14; J: TRBJ1-2; V: TRBV6-5; DNA: TGTGCCAGCAGTTACGCGGGAGGGGAGTATGGCTACACCTTC; CDR3: CASSYAGGEYGYTF
size: -; D: -; length: 18; J: TRBJ2-5; V: TRBV19; DNA: TGTGCCAGTAGTATTTGGGCAGGCGGCCCCCCTTACCAAGAGACCCAGTACTTC; CDR3: CASSIWAGGPPYQETQYF
size: -; D: TRBD2; length: 19; J: TRBJ2-5; V: TRBV19; DNA: TGTGCCAGTAGTACGGGACTAGCGGGAAGCTTCCCAACTCGGGAGACCCAGTACTTC; CDR3: CASSTGLAGSFPTRETQYF
size: once; D: TRBD2; length: 16; J: TRBJ2-2; V: TRBV2; DNA: TGTGCCAGCAGTCTCCTAGCGGGGGGCAACACCGGGGAGCTGTTTTTT; CDR3: CASSLLAGGNTGELFF
size: -; D: -; length: 16; J: TRBJ1-4; V: TRBV7-9; DNA: TGTGCCAGCAGCTTAGTTTCGGCAGCCCCGAATGAAAAACTGTTTTTT; CDR3: CASSLVSAAPNEKLFF
size: -; D: -; length: 16; J: TRBJ2-7; V: TRBV11-2; DNA: TGTGCCAGCAGCTTAGGTCCCGGGGGGCAATCCTACGAGCAGTACTTC; CDR3: CASSLGPGGQSYEQYF
size: -; D: -; length: 15; J: TRBJ1-3; V: TRBV6-5; DNA: TGTGCCAGCAGAAAGACAGACAGCTCTGGAAACACCATATATTTT; CDR3: CASRKTDSSGNTIYF
size: -; D: -; length: 18; J: TRBJ2-6; V: TRBV7-2; DNA: TGTGCCAGCAGCTTAGCGGCAGGCATTAGCTCTGGGGCCAACGTCCTGACTTTC; CDR3: CASSLAAGISSGANVLTF
size: -; D: TRBD2; length: 16; J: TRBJ2-1; V: TRBV6-5; DNA: TGTGCCAGCAGTTACCCCACTAGCGGGAGGGCGACTGAGCAGTTCTTC; CDR3: CASSYPTSGRATEQFF
size: -; D: -; length: 14; J: TRBJ1-4; V: TRBV11-2; DNA: TGTGCCAGCAGCTTTCCGGGGGCGCGTGAAAAACTGTTTTTT; CDR3: CASSFPGAREKLFF
size: -; D: TRBD2; length: 15; J: TRBJ2-1; V: TRBV7-6; DNA: TGTGCCAGCAGCTTCCCGGGAGGGTTAAACAATGAGCAGTTCTTC; CDR3: CASSFPGGLNNEQFF
size: -; D: -; length: 17; J: TRBJ1-3; V: TRBV5-1; DNA: TGCGCCAGCAGCTCGCTTCAGGGCCCCGGCTCTGGAAACACCATATATTTT; CDR3: CASSSLQGPGSGNTIYF